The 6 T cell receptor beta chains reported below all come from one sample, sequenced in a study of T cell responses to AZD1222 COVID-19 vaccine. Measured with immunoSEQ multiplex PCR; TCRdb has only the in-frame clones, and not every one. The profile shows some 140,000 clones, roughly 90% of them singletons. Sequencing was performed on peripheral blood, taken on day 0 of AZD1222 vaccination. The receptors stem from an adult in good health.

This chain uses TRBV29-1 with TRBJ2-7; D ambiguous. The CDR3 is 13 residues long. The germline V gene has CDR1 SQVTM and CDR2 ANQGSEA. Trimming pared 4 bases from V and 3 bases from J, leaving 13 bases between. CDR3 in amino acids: CSVVITDLYEQYF. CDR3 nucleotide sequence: TGCAGCGTTGTCATCACCGACCTCTACGAGCAGTACTTC.

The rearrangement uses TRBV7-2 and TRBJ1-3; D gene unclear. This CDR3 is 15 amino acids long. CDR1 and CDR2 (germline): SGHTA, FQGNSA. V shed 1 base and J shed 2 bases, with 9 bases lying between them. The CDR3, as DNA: TGTGCCAGCAGCTTAGTTTCAGTAGCTGGAAACACCATATATTTT. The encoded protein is CASSLVSVAGNTIYF.

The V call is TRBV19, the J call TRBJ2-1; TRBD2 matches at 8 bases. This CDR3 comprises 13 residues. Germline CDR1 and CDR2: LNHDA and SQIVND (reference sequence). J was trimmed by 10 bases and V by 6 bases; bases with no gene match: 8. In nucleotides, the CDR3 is TGTGCCAGTAGGAAGCCTAGCGGGTCCGAGCAGTTCTTC. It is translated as CASRKPSGSEQFF. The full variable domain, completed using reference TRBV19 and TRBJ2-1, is DGGITQSPKYLFRKEGQNVTLSCEQNLNHDAMYWYRQDPGQGLRLIYYSQIVNDFQKGDIAEGYSVSREKKESFPLTVTSAQKNPTAFYLCASRKPSGSEQFFGPGTRLTVL.

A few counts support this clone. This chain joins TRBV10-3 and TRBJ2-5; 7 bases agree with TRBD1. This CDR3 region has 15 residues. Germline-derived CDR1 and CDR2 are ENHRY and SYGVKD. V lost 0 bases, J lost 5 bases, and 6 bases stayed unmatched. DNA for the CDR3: TGTGCCATCAGTGAGTCTCCAGGGGGTAGGGAGACCCAGTACTTC. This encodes CAISESPGGRETQYF.

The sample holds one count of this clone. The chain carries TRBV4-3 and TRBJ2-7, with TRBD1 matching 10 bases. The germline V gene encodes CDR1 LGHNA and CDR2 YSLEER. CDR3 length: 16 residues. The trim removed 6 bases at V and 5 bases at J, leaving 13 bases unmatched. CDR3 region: CASSRSTGTGVNEQYF. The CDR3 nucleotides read TGCGCCAGCAGTCGGTCGACCGGGACAGGGGTAAACGAGCAGTACTTC.

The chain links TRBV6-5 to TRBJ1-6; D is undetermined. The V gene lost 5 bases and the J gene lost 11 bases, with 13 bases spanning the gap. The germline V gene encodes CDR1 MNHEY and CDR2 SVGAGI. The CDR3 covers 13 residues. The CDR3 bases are TGTGCCAGCAGTAACCGTATAGAGACACCCCTCCACTTT. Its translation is CASSNRIETPLHF.